The clone carrying this T cell receptor (beta chain) was found many times. Its antigen is still unknown. Trimming took 8 bases from V and 2 from J, leaving 8 bases between them. CDR3 size: 12 residues. The second PCR ran roughly 7 to 12 cycles with a sample-barcoded 5' primer and J-beta primers. A minimum of 3 million CDR3-containing paired-end reads was obtained for each sample. TCRdb called the 5' RACE reads again in MiXCR, with one record for every CDR3 protein. The data contain 650,000 to 1,000,000 distinct CDR3 sequences, roughly 35% of them singletons. This specimen comes from a study of blood T cells in healthy people across ages. Study conclusions and caveats: Aged donors had fewer naive CD4+ cells and lower diversity than long-lived donors.

Each donor had around 11 milliliters of peripheral blood drawn. The chain carries TRBV12-3 or TRBV12-4 and TRBJ2-3; D is possibly TRBD1 or TRBD2 (5 bases each). This sequence originates from a man in his late teens or twenties in good health. The specimen sequenced was blood. CDR3 DNA sequence: TGTGCCAGCTGGGGGTTCACAGATACGCAGTATTTT. Translated, it gives CASWGFTDTQYF.